A single T cell receptor beta chain is shown here with its context. Antigen specificity is unknown. Germline CDR1 is MNHNS and CDR2 is SASEGT. The CDR3 sequence is 17 residues long. V was clipped by 3 bases and J by 6 bases, with 20 bases between them. Primers for the PCR totalled 60 Vbeta and 13 Jbeta. Clones were sequenced by immunoSEQ multiplex PCR, and TCRdb holds only the in-frame ones, with some missing. This table holds around 110,000 clones, 70% to 75% found once. These data originate in a study of cytomegalovirus exposure and HLA in healthy donors. Study results and caveats: Follow-up analysis later connected one missense variant in DCLRE1C with trimming of TCR beta V- and J-genes. Later on, an analysis tied some 17,000 TCR beta sequences to HLA alleles at 0.05 false discovery rate.

Sequenced material: PBMCs. The chain carries TRBV6-1 and TRBJ1-4, with D possibly TRBD1 on 6 matching bases. The TCR originated in a woman aged 18-35 years in good health and CMV-seronegative. DNA of the CDR3: TGTGCCAGCAGTGACCTTGGGGGAGGGACACGGGATGAAAAACTGTTTTTT. Encoded protein: CASSDLGGGTRDEKLFF.